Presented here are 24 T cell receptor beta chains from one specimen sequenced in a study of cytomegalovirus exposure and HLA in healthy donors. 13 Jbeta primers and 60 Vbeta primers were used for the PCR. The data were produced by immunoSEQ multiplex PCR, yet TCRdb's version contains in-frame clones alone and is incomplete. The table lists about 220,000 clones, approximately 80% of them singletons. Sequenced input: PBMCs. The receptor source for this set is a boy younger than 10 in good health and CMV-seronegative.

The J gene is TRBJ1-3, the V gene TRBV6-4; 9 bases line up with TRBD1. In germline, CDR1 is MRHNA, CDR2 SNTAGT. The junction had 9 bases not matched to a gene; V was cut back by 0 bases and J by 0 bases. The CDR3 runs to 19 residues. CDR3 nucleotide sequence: TGTGCCAGCAGTGACTCGAGGGGGACAGGGATATGCTCTGGAAACACCATATATTTT. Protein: CASSDSRGTGICSGNTIYF.

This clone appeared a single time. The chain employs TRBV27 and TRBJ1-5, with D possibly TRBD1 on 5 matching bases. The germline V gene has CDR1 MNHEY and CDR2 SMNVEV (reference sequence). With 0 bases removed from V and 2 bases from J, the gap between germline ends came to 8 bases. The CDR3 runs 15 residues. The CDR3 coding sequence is TGTGCCAGCAGTTTATCGGGGGGAGGCAATCAGCCCCAGCATTTT. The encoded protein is CASSLSGGGNQPQHF.

The CDR3 DNA is TGTGCCAGTAGAGGCCGACAGAACACTGAAGCTTTCTTT. Residues: CASRGRQNTEAFF. This chain connects TRBV19 to TRBJ1-1; D unresolved. V lost 6 bases and J lost 1, with 9 bases in between. The CDR3 is 13 residues long. Germline assignment: CDR1 LNHDA and CDR2 SQIVND (reference sequence).

As DNA, the CDR3 is TGCGCCAGCAGTGAGTCGATTGCGGGAGGGCCGGTTGATACGCAGTATTTT. It yields the protein CASSESIAGGPVDTQYF. This chain uses TRBV10-2 with TRBJ2-3, with 9 bases fitting TRBD2. This CDR3 is 17 amino acids long. From germline, CDR1 is WSHSY and CDR2 SAAADI. The J segment lost 6 bases and the V segment lost 0 bases, leaving 10 bases of the junction unmatched.

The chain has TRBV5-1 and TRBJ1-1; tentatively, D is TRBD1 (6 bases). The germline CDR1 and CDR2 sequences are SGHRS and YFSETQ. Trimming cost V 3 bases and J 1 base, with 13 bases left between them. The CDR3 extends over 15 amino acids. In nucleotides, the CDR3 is TGCGCCAGCAGCTCGGGGGGCGCGTGGAACACTGAAGCTTTCTTT. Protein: CASSSGGAWNTEAFF.

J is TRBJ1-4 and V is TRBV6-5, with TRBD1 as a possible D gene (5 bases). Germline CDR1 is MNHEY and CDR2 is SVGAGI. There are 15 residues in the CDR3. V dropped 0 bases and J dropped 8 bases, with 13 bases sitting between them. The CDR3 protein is CASSYSGEVGEKLFF. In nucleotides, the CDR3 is TGTGCCAGCAGTTACTCAGGGGAAGTCGGGGAAAAACTGTTTTTT.

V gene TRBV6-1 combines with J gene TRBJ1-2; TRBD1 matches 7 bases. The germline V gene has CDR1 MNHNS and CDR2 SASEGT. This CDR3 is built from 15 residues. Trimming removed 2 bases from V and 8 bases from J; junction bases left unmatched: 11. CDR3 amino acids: CASSEPTGPREGYTF. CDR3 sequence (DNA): TGTGCCAGCAGTGAACCGACAGGGCCTAGGGAAGGCTACACCTTC.

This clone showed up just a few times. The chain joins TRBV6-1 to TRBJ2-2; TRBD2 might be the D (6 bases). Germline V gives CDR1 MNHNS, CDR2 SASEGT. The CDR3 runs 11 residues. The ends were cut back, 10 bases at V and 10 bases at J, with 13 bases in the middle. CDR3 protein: CATRRGTELFF. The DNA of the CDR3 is TGTGCCACCAGGCGGGGTACGGAGCTGTTTTTT.

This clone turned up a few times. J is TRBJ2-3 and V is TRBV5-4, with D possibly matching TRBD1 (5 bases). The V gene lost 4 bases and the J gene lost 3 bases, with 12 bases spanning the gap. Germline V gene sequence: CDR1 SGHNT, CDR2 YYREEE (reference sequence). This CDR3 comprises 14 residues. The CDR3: CASSQRGWTDTQYF. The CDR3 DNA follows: TGTGCCAGCAGCCAAAGGGGCTGGACAGATACGCAGTATTTT.

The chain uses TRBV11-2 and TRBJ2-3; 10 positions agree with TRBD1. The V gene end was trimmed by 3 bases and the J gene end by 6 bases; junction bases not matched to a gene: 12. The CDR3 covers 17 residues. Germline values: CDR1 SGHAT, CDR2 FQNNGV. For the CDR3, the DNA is TGTGCCAGCAGCTTTCCCGCACCGGGACAGGGGCGTGATACGCAGTATTTT. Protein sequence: CASSFPAPGQGRDTQYF.

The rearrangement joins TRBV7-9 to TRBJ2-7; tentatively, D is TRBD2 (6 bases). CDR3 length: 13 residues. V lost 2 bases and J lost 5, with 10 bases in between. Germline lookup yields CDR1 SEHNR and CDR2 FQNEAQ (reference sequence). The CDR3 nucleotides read TGTGCCAGCAGCTTATCCGGGGGAGACGAGCAGTACTTC. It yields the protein CASSLSGGDEQYF. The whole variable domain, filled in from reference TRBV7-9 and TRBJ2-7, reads DTGVSQNPRHKITKRGQNVTFRCDPISEHNRLYWYRQTLGQGPEFLTYFQNEAQLEKSRLLSDRFSAERPKGSFSTLEIQRTEQGDSAMYLCASSLSGGDEQYFGPGTRLTVT.

In nucleotides, the CDR3 is TGTGCCAGCAGGATACAGGGCTATCAAGAGACCCAGTACTTC. Its protein product is CASRIQGYQETQYF. The rearrangement links TRBV6-1 to TRBJ2-5, with a possible D match to TRBD1 (6 bases). Deletions cut 6 bases from V and 2 bases from J, with 13 bases between. The germline V gene has CDR1 MNHNS and CDR2 SASEGT. This CDR3 has 14 residues.

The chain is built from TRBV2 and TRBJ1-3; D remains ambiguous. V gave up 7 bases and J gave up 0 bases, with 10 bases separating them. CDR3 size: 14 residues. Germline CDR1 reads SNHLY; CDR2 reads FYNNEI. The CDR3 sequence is CASKSISSGNTIYF. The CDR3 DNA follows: TGTGCCAGCAAGTCCATCAGCTCTGGAAACACCATATATTTT.

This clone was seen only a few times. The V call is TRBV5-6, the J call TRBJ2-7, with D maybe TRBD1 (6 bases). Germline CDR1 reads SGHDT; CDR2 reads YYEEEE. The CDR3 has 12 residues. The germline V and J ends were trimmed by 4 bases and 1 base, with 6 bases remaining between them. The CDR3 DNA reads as TGTGCCAGCAGCGGACAGTCCTACGAGCAGTACTTC. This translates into CASSGQSYEQYF.

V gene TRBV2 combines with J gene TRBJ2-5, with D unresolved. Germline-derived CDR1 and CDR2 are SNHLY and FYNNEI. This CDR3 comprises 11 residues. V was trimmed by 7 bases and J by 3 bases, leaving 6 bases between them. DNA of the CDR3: TGTGCCAGCACTACAGAAGAGACCCAGTACTTC. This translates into CASTTEETQYF. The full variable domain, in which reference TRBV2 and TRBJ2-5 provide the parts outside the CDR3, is EPEVTQTPSHQVTQMGQEVILRCVPISNHLYFYWYRQILGQKVEFLVSFYNNEISEKSEIFDDQFSVERPDGSNFTLKIRSTKLEDSAMYFCASTTEETQYFGPGTRLLVL.

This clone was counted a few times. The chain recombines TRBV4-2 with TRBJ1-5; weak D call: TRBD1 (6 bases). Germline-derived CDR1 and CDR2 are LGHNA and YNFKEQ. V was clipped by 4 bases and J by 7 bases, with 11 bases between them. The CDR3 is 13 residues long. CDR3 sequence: CASSRTGTQPQHF. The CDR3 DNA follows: TGTGCCAGCAGCCGTACAGGGACCCAGCCCCAGCATTTT.

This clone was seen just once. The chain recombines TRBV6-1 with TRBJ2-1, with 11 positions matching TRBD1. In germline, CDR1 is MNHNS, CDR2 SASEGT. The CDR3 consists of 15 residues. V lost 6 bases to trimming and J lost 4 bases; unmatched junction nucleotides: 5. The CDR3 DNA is TGTGCCAGCAGGAAGGGACAGGGGGGGTACAATGAGCAGTTCTTC. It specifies CASRKGQGGYNEQFF.

CDR3 residues: CASSSMRDEQYF. The CDR3 DNA reads as TGTGCCAGCAGTTCCATGAGGGACGAGCAGTACTTC. The chain employs TRBV6-5 and TRBJ2-7; possibly TRBD2 for D (5 bases). V lost 4 bases and J lost 5, with 9 bases in between. Germline CDR1 and CDR2: MNHEY and SVGAGI. The CDR3 length is 12 residues.

For the CDR3, the DNA is TGTGCCAGCAGTTACGACGAGCGGGGGACCCAGTACTTC. This gives the protein CASSYDERGTQYF. This chain links TRBV6-5 with TRBJ2-5; 7 bases match TRBD2. After removal of 2 bases from V and 7 bases from J, the junction contained 4 bases not matched to a gene. The length of the CDR3 is 13 residues. The germline gives CDR1 MNHEY, CDR2 SVGAGI.

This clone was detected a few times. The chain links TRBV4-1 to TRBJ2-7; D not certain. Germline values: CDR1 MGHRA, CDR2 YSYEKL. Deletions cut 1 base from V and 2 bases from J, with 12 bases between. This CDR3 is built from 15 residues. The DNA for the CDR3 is TGCGCCAGCAGCCAAGGGCGGAAAGCACCCTACGAGCAGTACTTC. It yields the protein CASSQGRKAPYEQYF.

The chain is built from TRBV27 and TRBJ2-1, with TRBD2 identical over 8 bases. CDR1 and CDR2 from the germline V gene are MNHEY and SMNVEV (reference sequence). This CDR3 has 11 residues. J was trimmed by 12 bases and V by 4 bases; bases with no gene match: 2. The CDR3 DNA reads TGTGCCAGCAGTTCCGGACTAGCGCAGTTCTTC. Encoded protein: CASSSGLAQFF.

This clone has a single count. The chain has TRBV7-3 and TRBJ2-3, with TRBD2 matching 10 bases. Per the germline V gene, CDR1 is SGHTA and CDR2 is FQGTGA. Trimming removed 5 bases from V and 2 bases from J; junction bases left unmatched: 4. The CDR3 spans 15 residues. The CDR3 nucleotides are TGTGCCAGCAGCCCTAGCGGGGGCTACACAGATACGCAGTATTTT. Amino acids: CASSPSGGYTDTQYF. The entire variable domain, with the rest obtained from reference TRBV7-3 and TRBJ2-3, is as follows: GAGVSQTPSNKVTEKGKYVELRCDPISGHTALYWYRQSLGQGPEFLIYFQGTGAADDSGLPNDRFFAVRPEGSVSTLKIQRTERGDSAVYLCASSPSGGYTDTQYFGPGTRLTVL.

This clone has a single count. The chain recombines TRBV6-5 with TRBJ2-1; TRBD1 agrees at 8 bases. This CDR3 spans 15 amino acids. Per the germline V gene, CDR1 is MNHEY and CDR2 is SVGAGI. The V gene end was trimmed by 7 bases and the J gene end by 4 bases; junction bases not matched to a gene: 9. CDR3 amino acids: CASKNGQGVYNEQFF. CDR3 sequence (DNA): TGTGCCAGCAAAAACGGACAGGGAGTATACAATGAGCAGTTCTTC.

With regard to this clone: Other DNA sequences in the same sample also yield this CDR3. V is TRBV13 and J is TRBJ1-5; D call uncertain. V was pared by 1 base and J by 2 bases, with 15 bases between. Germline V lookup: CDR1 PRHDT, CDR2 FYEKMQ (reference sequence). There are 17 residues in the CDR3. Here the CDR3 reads CASSLALLTRGNQPQHF. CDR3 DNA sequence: TGTGCCAGCAGCTTAGCCCTACTAACAAGAGGCAATCAGCCCCAGCATTTT.